Listed below are T cell receptor beta chains from one sample, sequenced in a study of early T cells in non-severe SARS-CoV-2 infection. TCRdb reprocessed the 5' RACE reads with MiXCR, giving one entry per CDR3 protein. The table records under 95,000 distinct CDR3 sequences, about 16% of them present only once. What was sequenced was whole blood. These TCRs come from an adult who was a healthcare worker with PCR-confirmed SARS-CoV-2 infection or an uninfected control (not recorded which). Both conserved end residues are part of each CDR3. Fields, in order: V gene, clone size, CDR3 protein. Only part of the rows carry a size: once, few, many, or a class if the clone is expanded.

>TRBV14|NA
CASSQDRAGGPETQYF
>TRBV7-9|few
CASSRRLDNEQFF
>TRBV4-1|NA
CASSHHDRTGELFF
>TRBV28|few
CASSLNSGLAGDEQFF
>TRBV20-1|few
CSAREGAEEVSPLHF
>TRBV30|many
CAWSPGSDTQYF
>TRBV2|many
CASLGRFSEKRTEAFF
>TRBV4-1|NA
CASSQDSRLADYNEQFF
>TRBV28|few
CASSPPYEKLFF
>TRBV28|few
CASSSYSDGLALYEQYF
>TRBV20-1|NA
CSASRATDFGEQYF
>TRBV7-9|NA
CASSPSLGGRWEQYF
>TRBV11-2|many
CASSLDGWGIEQYF
>TRBV25-1|NA
CASSREDGAYEQYF
>TRBV28|NA
CASSSPRAFSYEQYF
>TRBV7-8|NA
CASSLPDMDTEAFF
>TRBV29-1|NA
CSVYGVGEQFF
>TRBV7-2|NA
CASSPVLNTEAFF
>TRBV15|few
CATRIGSPSGELFF
>TRBV6-6|many
CASSYAGSNTIYF
>TRBV29-1|few
CSVRWQSRGAFF
>TRBV2|NA
CASRGLNQPQHF